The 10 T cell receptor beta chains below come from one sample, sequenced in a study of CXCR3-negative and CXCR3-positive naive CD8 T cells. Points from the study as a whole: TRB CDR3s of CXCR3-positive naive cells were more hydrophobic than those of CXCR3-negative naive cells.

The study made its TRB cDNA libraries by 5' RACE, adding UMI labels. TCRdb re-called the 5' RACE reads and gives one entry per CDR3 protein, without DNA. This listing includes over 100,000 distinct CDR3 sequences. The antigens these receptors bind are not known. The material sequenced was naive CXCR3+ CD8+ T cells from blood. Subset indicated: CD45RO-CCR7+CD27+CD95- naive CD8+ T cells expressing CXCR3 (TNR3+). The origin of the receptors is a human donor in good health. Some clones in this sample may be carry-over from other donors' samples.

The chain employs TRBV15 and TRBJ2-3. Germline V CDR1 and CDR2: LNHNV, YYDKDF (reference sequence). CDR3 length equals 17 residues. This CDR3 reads CATSRDSSWNGLDTQYF. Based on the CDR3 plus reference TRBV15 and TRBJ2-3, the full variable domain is DAMVIQNPRYQVTQFGKPVTLSCSQTLNHNVMYWYQQKSSQAPKLLFHYYDKDFNNEADTPDNFQSRRPNTSFCFLDIRSPGLGDTAMYLCATSRDSSWNGLDTQYFGPGTRLTVL.

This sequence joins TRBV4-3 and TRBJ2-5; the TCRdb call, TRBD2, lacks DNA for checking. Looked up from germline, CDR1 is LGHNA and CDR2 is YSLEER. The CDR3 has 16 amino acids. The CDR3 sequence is CASSQIPSGGASTQYF.

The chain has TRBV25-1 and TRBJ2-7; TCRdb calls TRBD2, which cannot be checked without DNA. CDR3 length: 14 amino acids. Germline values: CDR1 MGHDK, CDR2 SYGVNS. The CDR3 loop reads CASTPGLAMHEQYF.

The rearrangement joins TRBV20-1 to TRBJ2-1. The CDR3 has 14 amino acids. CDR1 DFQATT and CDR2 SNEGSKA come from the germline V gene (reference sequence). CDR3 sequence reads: CSARDLKGYNEQFF.

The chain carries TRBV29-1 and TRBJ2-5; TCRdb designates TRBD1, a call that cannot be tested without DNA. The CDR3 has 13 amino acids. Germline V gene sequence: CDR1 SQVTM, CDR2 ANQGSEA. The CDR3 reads CSVPPGGEETQYF.

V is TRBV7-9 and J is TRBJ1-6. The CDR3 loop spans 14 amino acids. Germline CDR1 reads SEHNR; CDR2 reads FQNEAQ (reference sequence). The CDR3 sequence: CASRTTEHNSPLHF.

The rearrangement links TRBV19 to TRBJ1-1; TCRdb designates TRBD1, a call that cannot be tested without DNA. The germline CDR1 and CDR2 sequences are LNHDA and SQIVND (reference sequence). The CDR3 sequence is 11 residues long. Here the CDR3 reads CASILGQEAFF.

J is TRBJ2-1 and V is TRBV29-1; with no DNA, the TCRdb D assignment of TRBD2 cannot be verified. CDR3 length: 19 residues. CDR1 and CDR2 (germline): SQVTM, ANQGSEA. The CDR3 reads CSVEDRLGGRARFYNEQFF.

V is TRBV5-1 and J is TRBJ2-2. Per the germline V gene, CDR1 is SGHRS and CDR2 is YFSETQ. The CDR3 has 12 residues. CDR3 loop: CASSLNTGELFF.

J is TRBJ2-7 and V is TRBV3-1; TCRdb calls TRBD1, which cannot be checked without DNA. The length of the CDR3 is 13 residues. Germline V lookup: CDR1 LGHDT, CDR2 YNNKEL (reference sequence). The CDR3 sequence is CASSHGHTYEQYF.